The 9 T cell receptor beta chains given below trace back to one sample, sequenced in a study of OX40 agonist ivuxolimab in advanced cancers. The repertoire was sequenced with immunoSEQ multiplex PCR; TCRdb's copy has only in-frame clones and lacks some. The sample has tens of thousands of clones; about 90% are singletons. The material sequenced was CD4+ or CD8+ T cells sorted from blood, taken in a trial of the OX40 agonist ivuxolimab. The receptors were gathered from an adult with an advanced solid tumor such as melanoma, head and neck, liver or kidney cancer.

CDR3 sequence reads: CAWSSKGENGYTF. CDR3 in DNA: TGTGCCTGGAGTTCTAAGGGAGAGAATGGCTACACCTTC. The chain employs TRBV30 and TRBJ1-2; no clear D. Germline V gene lookup returns CDR1 GTSNPN and CDR2 SVGIG (reference sequence). V dropped 2 bases and J dropped 6 bases, with 13 bases sitting between them. The CDR3 has 13 residues.

The chain links TRBV20-1 to TRBJ2-7; possible D gene TRBD2, 5 bases. From germline, CDR1 is DFQATT and CDR2 SNEGSKA (reference sequence). This CDR3 has 11 residues. V lost 3 bases to trimming and J lost 6 bases, with 9 bases between them. CDR3 residues: CSASTGSEQYF. The CDR3 DNA is TGCAGTGCTAGTACGGGGTCCGAGCAGTACTTC.

The chain carries TRBV4-1 and TRBJ1-5; 9 bases line up with TRBD1. Losses at the gene ends were 4 bases for V and 1 base for J; bases not matched to a gene: 5. The CDR3 consists of 16 residues. Germline lookup yields CDR1 MGHRA and CDR2 YSYEKL. The chain's CDR3 is CASSPAGTGSNQPQHF. DNA of the CDR3: TGCGCCAGCAGCCCCGCCGGGACAGGGAGCAATCAGCCCCAGCATTTT.

This chain connects TRBV5-1 to TRBJ2-6; 7 positions match TRBD1. Germline V gives CDR1 SGHRS, CDR2 YFSETQ. This CDR3 region has 19 residues. Trimming removed 2 bases from V and 2 bases from J; junction bases left unmatched: 13. The CDR3 bases are TGCGCCAGCAGCTTTCCCTTTCCGGGACAGAGAACTGGGGCCAACGTCCTGACTTTC. It is translated as CASSFPFPGQRTGANVLTF.

This chain joins TRBV5-1 and TRBJ2-1; 8 bases align to TRBD2. CDR3 size: 16 residues. Per the germline V gene, CDR1 is SGHRS and CDR2 is YFSETQ. J lost 3 bases, V lost 3 bases, and 8 bases had no gene match. The CDR3 reads CASSSAQLAGYNEQFF. The CDR3 coding sequence is TGCGCCAGCAGCTCCGCCCAGCTAGCGGGCTACAATGAGCAGTTCTTC.

CDR3 residues: CASSQDLYRGNEQFF. CDR3 DNA sequence: TGCGCCAGCAGCCAAGATCTGTACAGGGGGAATGAGCAGTTCTTC. The chain links TRBV4-1 to TRBJ2-1; 8 nucleotides match TRBD1. J lost 7 bases, V lost 0 bases, and 5 bases had no gene match. The CDR3 covers 15 residues. CDR1 is MGHRA, CDR2 YSYEKL, per germline.

The rearrangement links TRBV27 to TRBJ2-5; TRBD2 matches 10 bases. From germline, CDR1 is MNHEY and CDR2 SMNVEV (reference sequence). The CDR3 contains 16 residues. After removal of 5 bases from V and 5 bases from J, the junction contained 11 bases not matched to a gene. CDR3 amino acids: CASSLSSGRAVETQYF. In nucleotides, the CDR3 is TGTGCCAGCAGTCTTTCAAGCGGGAGGGCCGTTGAGACCCAGTACTTC.

The sample holds one count of this clone. The CDR3 DNA is TGTGCCAGCAGCCAAGAAAGGTGGAACACTGAAGCTTTCTTT. Translated, it gives CASSQERWNTEAFF. The V call is TRBV4-2, the J call TRBJ1-1; D remains unclear. The V and J ends lost 0 bases and 1 base respectively, with 6 bases between them. Germline CDR1 is LGHNA and CDR2 is YNFKEQ. This CDR3 contains 14 residues.

The chain is built from TRBV2 and TRBJ1-5; 7 positions match TRBD1. Trimming removed 6 bases from V and 4 bases from J; junction bases left unmatched: 6. Germline CDR1 is SNHLY and CDR2 is FYNNEI. This CDR3 has 14 amino acids. CDR3 sequence (DNA): TGTGCCAGCAGACTCACAGGGGTTAATCAGCCCCAGCATTTT. Residues: CASRLTGVNQPQHF.